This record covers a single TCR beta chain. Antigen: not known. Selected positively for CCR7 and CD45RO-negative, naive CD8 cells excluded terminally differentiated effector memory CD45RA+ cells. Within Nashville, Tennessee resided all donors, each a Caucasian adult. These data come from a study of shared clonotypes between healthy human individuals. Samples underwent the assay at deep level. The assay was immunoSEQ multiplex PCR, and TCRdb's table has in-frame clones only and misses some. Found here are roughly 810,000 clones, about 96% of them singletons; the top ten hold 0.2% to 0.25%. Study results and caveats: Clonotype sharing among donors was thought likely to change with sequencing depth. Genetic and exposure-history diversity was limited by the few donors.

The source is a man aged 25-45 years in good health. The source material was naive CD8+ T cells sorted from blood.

The CDR3: CASGQDRVVGEQFF. The DNA of the CDR3 is TGCGCCAGCGGGCAGGACAGGGTAGTCGGTGAGCAGTTCTTC. V is TRBV5-1 and J is TRBJ2-1, with 8 bases aligning to TRBD1. Germline CDR1 reads SGHRS; CDR2 reads YFSETQ. Trimming cost V 7 bases and J 9 bases; bases outside gene matches: 12. The CDR3 runs 14 residues.